The clone carrying this T cell receptor (beta chain) was counted a few times. The antigen is unknown. The CDR3 is 11 residues long. Germline CDR1 is SGHVS and CDR2 is FQNEAQ. Trimming pared 2 bases from V and 11 bases from J, leaving 9 bases between. The method was immunoSEQ multiplex PCR; TCRdb's version includes in-frame clones alone and lacks a portion of them. The table records roughly 190,000 clones, almost 95% of them present only once. The sample belongs to a study of T cell responses to AZD1222 COVID-19 vaccine. Study-wide background: The analysis combined second doses at about 4 or about 12 weeks. General study points: Repertoire sampling was restricted to post-peak T cell response timepoints. Baseline serology detected seropositivity in only 6 or 7 AZD1222 recipients. Females outnumbered males among donors, who were mostly white British; clonal diversity was possibly underestimated.

This TCR derives from an adult in good health. The chain employs TRBV7-8 and TRBJ1-1; TRBD1 is a possible D gene (5 bases). The source was peripheral blood, collected on day 0 of AZD1222 vaccination. The CDR3 region is CASSLLGVAFF. The CDR3 DNA reads as TGTGCCAGCAGCTTATTAGGGGTTGCTTTCTTT.